The clone carrying this T cell receptor (beta chain) was seen only a few times. Its antigen is still unknown. This entry belongs to a study of a mutant IDH1 vaccine in newly diagnosed glioma. Study-level information: Weeks 1, 3, 5, 7, 11, 15, 19 and 23 were when patients received their eight vaccinations. Vaccines began 4-6 weeks after radiotherapy alone, or with temozolomide cycles. Earlier treatment was radiotherapy, temozolomide, or both, with most getting both.

Time point given: week 11, during vaccination. Vaccine doses each comprised 300 ug of mutant IDH1 20-mer peptide, with topical imiquimod. Donor tumors were new WHO grade 3 or 4 IDH1-mutant, ATRX-lost astrocytomas. The CDR3 consists of 16 residues. CDR1 MNHEY and CDR2 SMNVEV come from the germline V gene (reference sequence). V shed 3 bases, J shed 6 bases, and the junction held 11 bases outside the gene matches. Data came from immunoSEQ multiplex PCR; TCRdb stores just in-frame clones and leaves some out. The sample has fewer than 75,000 clones; approximately 84% are singletons. This sequence was found in a woman aged 45 to 65 with glioma. The chain is built from TRBV27 and TRBJ1-5; TRBD1 agrees at 7 bases. The sequences come from PBMCs, collected from a glioma patient whose treatment included an IDH1 peptide vaccine. In DNA form, the CDR3 reads TGTGCCAGCAGTTTCACCGGTCAGGGGGTGGCTCAGCCCCAGCATTTT. It encodes CASSFTGQGVAQPQHF.